This entry lists 17 T cell receptor beta chains sequenced from one sample in a study of T cell changes during pregnancy in multiple sclerosis (dated by TCRdb to between 2018 and 2021). Libraries came from the immunoSEQ multiplex PCR assay. Not all clones reach the TCRdb copy of this immuneACCESS table, which keeps in-frame sequences only. Checked studies attribute under half of the gap to unresolved V genes and leave the rest unexplained. The table for this sample lists tens of thousands of clones; roughly 90% of them were counted only once. Jointly, the top ten make up under 0.5% of the sample. Sequencing was performed on CD4+ T cells from peripheral blood mononuclear cells, taken in the second trimester of pregnancy. These receptors were obtained from a female donor with multiple sclerosis, enrolled in a pregnancy study.

This rearrangement joins TRBV11-2 to TRBJ2-5; D possibly corresponds to TRBD2 (6 bases). Trimming took 5 bases from V and 7 from J, leaving 8 bases between them. Germline V gene data show CDR1 as SGHAT and CDR2 as FQNNGV. The CDR3 runs 11 residues. CDR3 sequence reads: CASSPGGTQYF. Written as DNA, the CDR3 is TGTGCCAGCAGCCCCGGGGGGACCCAGTACTTC.

This chain joins TRBV30 and TRBJ2-6, with 9 bases identical to TRBD1. Germline V gene lookup returns CDR1 GTSNPN and CDR2 SVGIG (reference sequence). Unmatched junction bases numbered 5, after V lost 5 bases and J lost 0 bases. The CDR3 is made up of 16 amino acids. The CDR3 DNA is TGTGCCTGGGTCCGGGACAGGGCCTCTGGGGCCAACGTCCTGACTTTC. Translation: CAWVRDRASGANVLTF.

The chain employs TRBV5-1 and TRBJ2-5, with TRBD1 as a possible D gene (6 bases). This CDR3 is built from 14 residues. Trimming pared 0 bases from V and 2 bases from J, leaving 8 bases between. Germline V CDR1 and CDR2: SGHRS, YFSETQ. This CDR3 reads CASSLAGTQETQYF. The CDR3, as DNA: TGCGCCAGCAGCTTGGCCGGGACACAAGAGACCCAGTACTTC. Combining the CDR3 with reference TRBV5-1 and TRBJ2-5 gives the whole variable domain KAGVTQTPRYLIKTRGQQVTLSCSPISGHRSVSWYQQTPGQGLQFLFEYFSETQRNKGNFPGRFSGRQFSNSRSEMNVSTLELGDSALYLCASSLAGTQETQYFGPGTRLLVL.

CDR3 in amino acids: CASSLERILGNTEAFF. The CDR3 DNA follows: TGTGCCAGCAGCTTAGAGCGAATACTGGGGAACACTGAAGCTTTCTTT. The genes are TRBV7-7 and TRBJ1-1, with D uncertain. This CDR3 has 16 amino acids. Per the germline V gene, CDR1 is SSHAT and CDR2 is FNYEAQ (reference sequence). The V and J ends lost 1 base and 1 base respectively, with 13 bases between them.

CDR3 nucleotides: TGTGCCACGACAGGGCAACCCAATCAGCCCCAGCATTTT. Its protein is CATTGQPNQPQHF. This chain uses TRBV12-5 with TRBJ1-5; 7 bases map to TRBD1. Germline V gives CDR1 LGHNT, CDR2 FRNRAP. The CDR3 is 13 residues long.

Note on this clone: Germline is not matched at one junction end, which may reflect a read error. The chain joins TRBV2 to TRBJ2-5; TRBD2 agrees at 8 bases. The CDR3 has 12 residues. Germline V CDR1 and CDR2: SNHLY, FYNNEI. The CDR3 DNA reads as TGTGCCAGCAGTGAAGCGCTTAGCGGGGATAACTTC. Its translation: CASSEALSGDNF.

The chain joins TRBV7-3 to TRBJ2-2; 9 positions match TRBD2. V shed 5 bases and J 3 bases; nucleotides not matched to a gene: 4. CDR3 length equals 15 residues. Germline CDR1 SGHTA, CDR2 FQGTGA. CDR3 in DNA: TGTGCCAGCAGCCCCACTAGCGGGTACACCGGGGAGCTGTTTTTT. Translated, it gives CASSPTSGYTGELFF.

The gene calls are TRBV11-3 and TRBJ2-1; D is unresolved. This CDR3 region has 18 residues. V lost 0 bases and J lost 0, with 15 bases in between. Germline V gene sequence: CDR1 SGHNT, CDR2 YENEEA. CDR3 residues: CASSLDQSGTGSYNEQFF. DNA for the CDR3: TGTGCCAGCAGCTTAGATCAGTCAGGCACCGGCTCCTACAATGAGCAGTTCTTC.

The DNA of the CDR3 is TGTGCCAGCAGCTATGACAGGGGGCTCGACTATGGCTACACCTTC. Its translation is CASSYDRGLDYGYTF. The J gene is TRBJ1-2, the V gene TRBV6-5; 10 nucleotides match TRBD1. The CDR3 is 15 amino acids. CDR1 is MNHEY and CDR2 is SVGAGI in the germline V gene. After removal of 6 bases from V and 3 bases from J, the junction contained 7 bases not matched to a gene.

The rearrangement links TRBV5-1 to TRBJ1-2; D might be TRBD1 (5 bases). Trimming removed 0 bases at V and 0 bases at J, with 15 bases between. CDR3 length: 17 residues. CDR1 and CDR2 (germline): SGHRS, YFSETQ. The CDR3 coding sequence is TGCGCCAGCAGCTTGGGGGGATCCGACAGTCCTAACTATGGCTACACCTTC. Translation: CASSLGGSDSPNYGYTF.

The chain carries TRBV19 and TRBJ1-5; D perhaps matches TRBD1 (5 bases). V was shortened by 3 bases and J by 4 bases, with 13 bases between the two germline ends. The CDR3 is made up of 15 amino acids. Looked up from germline, CDR1 is LNHDA and CDR2 is SQIVND (reference sequence). This CDR3 is CASSIRGVGNQPQHF. CDR3 bases: TGTGCCAGTAGTATTCGGGGGGTTGGTAATCAGCCCCAGCATTTT.

The chain links TRBV5-1 to TRBJ1-4; D unclear. Deletions cut 4 bases from V and 4 bases from J, with 11 bases between. The germline CDR1 and CDR2 sequences are SGHRS and YFSETQ. The CDR3 totals 14 residues. The CDR3 loop is CASSTGGNNEKLFF. DNA for the CDR3: TGCGCCAGCAGCACCGGAGGGAATAATGAAAAACTGTTTTTT.

The chain couples TRBV30 to TRBJ1-5; TRBD1 matches at 8 bases. Germline CDR1 is GTSNPN and CDR2 is SVGIG (reference sequence). V lost 1 base and J lost 5; bases outside the gene matches: 4. The CDR3 runs 14 residues. CDR3 in amino acids: CAWSGQGAHQPQHF. The CDR3 DNA sequence: TGTGCCTGGAGTGGGCAGGGGGCCCATCAGCCCCAGCATTTT.

CDR3 in DNA: TGTGCCAGCAGTGACACCCCAACGGGAGGCACTTACAATGAGCAGTTCTTC. This codes for CASSDTPTGGTYNEQFF. This chain links TRBV6-4 with TRBJ2-1; 7 positions match TRBD2. The CDR3 length is 17 residues. V lost 2 bases, J lost 4 bases, and 11 bases stayed unmatched. Germline V gene lookup returns CDR1 MRHNA and CDR2 SNTAGT.

This chain connects TRBV2 to TRBJ2-3; tentatively, D is TRBD2 (5 bases). CDR1 and CDR2 from the germline V gene are SNHLY and FYNNEI. CDR3 size: 15 residues. Trimming cost V 7 bases and J 6 bases, with 20 bases left between them. The CDR3 coding sequence is TGTGCCAGCATTCTCCCGTGGGCTAGCAGGGATACGCAGTATTTT. Translated, it gives CASILPWASRDTQYF.

The rearrangement joins TRBV5-1 to TRBJ2-7; D is possibly TRBD1 (5 bases). Per the germline V gene, CDR1 is SGHRS and CDR2 is YFSETQ. The V and J ends lost 4 bases and 6 bases respectively, with 20 bases between them. This CDR3 is built from 15 residues. The CDR3 is CASSATGPTSGEQYF. The CDR3 nucleotides are TGCGCCAGCAGCGCCACAGGACCGACCTCCGGCGAGCAGTACTTC.

The chain links TRBV6-5 to TRBJ2-7, with TRBD1 identical over 7 bases. V lost 4 bases, J lost 6 bases, and 6 bases stayed unmatched. CDR3 length: 13 amino acids. The V gene's germline CDR1 is MNHEY and CDR2 SVGAGI. In nucleotides, the CDR3 is TGTGCCAGCAGTTTAAACAGGGGATCCGAGCAGTACTTC. Translation: CASSLNRGSEQYF.